Listed below are T cell receptor beta chains from one sample, sequenced in a study of untreated major depressive disorder. Sequenced by immunoSEQ multiplex PCR; TCRdb stores in-frame clones only, minus some. The data show tens of thousands of clones, 85% to 95% seen once. Input material: CD4+ T cells from PBMCs. These receptors came from a man aged 25 to 40 in good health. The CDR3 runs from the conserved cysteine through the conserved F or W. Fields, in order: D gene, J gene, V gene, clone size, CDR3 protein, CDR3 DNA. D genes are given only for firm matches. The size of a clone is reported for some rows only, either as once, few or many, or as a class for expanded clones.

d_gene: NA; j_gene: TRBJ1-5; v_gene: TRBV4-3; abundance: NA; CDR3aa: CASSQVPGMKQPQHF; CDR3nt: TGCGCCAGCAGCCAAGTACCGGGGATGAAGCAGCCCCAGCATTTT
d_gene: NA; j_gene: TRBJ1-5; v_gene: TRBV4-1; abundance: NA; CDR3aa: CASSQEGRQPQHF; CDR3nt: TGCGCCAGCAGCCAAGAGGGGCGTCAGCCCCAGCATTTT
d_gene: NA; j_gene: TRBJ2-6; v_gene: TRBV6-5; abundance: NA; CDR3aa: CASSPVTSGANVLTF; CDR3nt: TGTGCCAGCAGCCCCGTGACCTCTGGGGCCAACGTCCTGACTTTC
d_gene: NA; j_gene: TRBJ1-1; v_gene: TRBV2; abundance: NA; CDR3aa: CASSPGSNTEAFF; CDR3nt: TGTGCCAGCAGTCCCGGATCGAACACTGAAGCTTTCTTT
d_gene: TRBD1; j_gene: TRBJ2-6; v_gene: TRBV4-3; abundance: NA; CDR3aa: CASSLWTGQRSGANVLTF; CDR3nt: TGCGCCAGCAGCCTCTGGACAGGGCAAAGGTCTGGGGCCAACGTCCTGACTTTC
d_gene: TRBD2; j_gene: TRBJ2-2; v_gene: TRBV5-4; abundance: NA; CDR3aa: CASSFLAGTNTGELFF; CDR3nt: TGTGCCAGCAGCTTTCTAGCGGGGACGAACACCGGGGAGCTGTTTTTT
d_gene: TRBD1; j_gene: TRBJ2-3; v_gene: TRBV5-1; abundance: NA; CDR3aa: CASSKTGGTSTDTQYF; CDR3nt: TGCGCCAGCAGCAAGACAGGGGGAACTAGCACAGATACGCAGTATTTT
d_gene: TRBD2; j_gene: TRBJ2-1; v_gene: TRBV30; abundance: NA; CDR3aa: CAWEASGMGNEQFF; CDR3nt: TGTGCCTGGGAGGCTAGCGGGATGGGGAATGAGCAGTTCTTC
d_gene: TRBD2; j_gene: TRBJ2-7; v_gene: TRBV6-5; abundance: NA; CDR3aa: CASRYWVAGGYEQYF; CDR3nt: TGTGCCAGCAGGTACTGGGTAGCGGGAGGTTACGAGCAGTACTTC
d_gene: NA; j_gene: TRBJ1-3; v_gene: TRBV5-1; abundance: NA; CDR3aa: CASSLGADGNTIYF; CDR3nt: TGCGCCAGCAGCTTGGGGGCAGACGGAAACACCATATATTTT
d_gene: TRBD2; j_gene: TRBJ2-1; v_gene: TRBV7-2; abundance: NA; CDR3aa: CASSLGRTSGVQFF; CDR3nt: TGTGCCAGCAGCTTGGGCCGGACTAGCGGGGTTCAGTTCTTC
d_gene: NA; j_gene: TRBJ2-5; v_gene: TRBV14; abundance: once; CDR3aa: CASSQVWAGGQYF; CDR3nt: TGTGCCAGCAGCCAAGTTTGGGCCGGGGGCCAGTACTTC
d_gene: NA; j_gene: TRBJ1-2; v_gene: TRBV5-1; abundance: NA; CDR3aa: CASSPFGYGYTF; CDR3nt: TGCGCCAGCAGCCCCTTCGGCTATGGCTACACCTTC
d_gene: TRBD1; j_gene: TRBJ1-5; v_gene: TRBV27; abundance: NA; CDR3aa: CASRTWDSDQPQHF; CDR3nt: TGTGCCAGCAGGACCTGGGACAGCGATCAGCCCCAGCATTTT
d_gene: NA; j_gene: TRBJ2-2; v_gene: TRBV7-2; abundance: NA; CDR3aa: CASSLVFGGGAGELFF; CDR3nt: TGTGCCAGCAGCTTAGTATTCGGCGGAGGGGCCGGGGAGCTGTTTTTT
d_gene: TRBD1; j_gene: TRBJ2-7; v_gene: TRBV14; abundance: few; CDR3aa: CASSPNYRDRGGRLTYEQYF; CDR3nt: TGTGCCAGCAGCCCCAACTACCGGGACAGGGGAGGCCGATTAACCTACGAGCAGTACTTC
d_gene: TRBD2; j_gene: TRBJ2-1; v_gene: TRBV5-8; abundance: NA; CDR3aa: CAPNPLLAGGGEQFF; CDR3nt: TGTGCCCCCAACCCTCTGCTAGCGGGAGGGGGTGAGCAGTTCTTC
d_gene: NA; j_gene: TRBJ2-7; v_gene: TRBV7-3; abundance: NA; CDR3aa: CASSLGPQEQYF; CDR3nt: TGTGCCAGCAGCTTGGGGCCGCAGGAGCAGTACTTC
d_gene: TRBD1; j_gene: TRBJ1-3; v_gene: TRBV6-5; abundance: few; CDR3aa: CASSYLPTGAGNTIYF; CDR3nt: TGTGCCAGCAGTTATCTCCCGACAGGGGCTGGAAACACCATATATTTT
d_gene: NA; j_gene: TRBJ1-1; v_gene: TRBV19; abundance: NA; CDR3aa: CASSIWQNTEAFF; CDR3nt: TGTGCCAGTAGTATCTGGCAGAACACTGAAGCTTTCTTT
d_gene: NA; j_gene: TRBJ2-5; v_gene: TRBV5-1; abundance: once; CDR3aa: CASSVGTPGETQYF; CDR3nt: TGCGCCAGCAGCGTCGGGACCCCAGGCGAGACCCAGTACTTC
d_gene: NA; j_gene: TRBJ1-1; v_gene: TRBV6-5; abundance: NA; CDR3aa: CASSYLENTEAFF; CDR3nt: TGTGCCAGCAGTTATTTGGAGAACACTGAAGCTTTCTTT
d_gene: TRBD2; j_gene: TRBJ2-2; v_gene: TRBV4-1; abundance: NA; CDR3aa: CASSQEALAVVTGELFF; CDR3nt: TGCGCCAGCAGCCAAGAAGCGCTAGCGGTAGTCACCGGGGAGCTGTTTTTT
d_gene: TRBD2; j_gene: TRBJ2-1; v_gene: TRBV4-2; abundance: NA; CDR3aa: CASSQDRGLGGNEQFF; CDR3nt: TGTGCCAGCAGCCAAGATAGGGGACTAGGTGGGAATGAGCAGTTCTTC
d_gene: TRBD2; j_gene: TRBJ2-7; v_gene: TRBV5-1; abundance: NA; CDR3aa: CASSLNLLAGVDEQYF; CDR3nt: TGCGCCAGCAGCTTGAACTTACTAGCGGGAGTTGATGAGCAGTACTTC
d_gene: NA; j_gene: TRBJ1-2; v_gene: TRBV18; abundance: once; CDR3aa: CASSGAGEILYGYTF; CDR3nt: TGTGCCAGCTCAGGTGCAGGGGAAATCCTATATGGCTACACCTTC
d_gene: NA; j_gene: TRBJ2-2; v_gene: TRBV27; abundance: NA; CDR3aa: CASSQTLTGELFF; CDR3nt: TGTGCCAGCAGTCAAACTCTGACCGGGGAGCTGTTTTTT
d_gene: NA; j_gene: TRBJ2-5; v_gene: TRBV20-1; abundance: NA; CDR3aa: CSATVFGSQYF; CDR3nt: TGCAGTGCCACCGTGTTCGGCTCCCAGTACTTC
d_gene: NA; j_gene: TRBJ2-5; v_gene: TRBV6-1; abundance: NA; CDR3aa: CASSGPPGYPVETQYF; CDR3nt: TGTGCCAGCAGTGGGCCCCCGGGATACCCTGTGGAGACCCAGTACTTC